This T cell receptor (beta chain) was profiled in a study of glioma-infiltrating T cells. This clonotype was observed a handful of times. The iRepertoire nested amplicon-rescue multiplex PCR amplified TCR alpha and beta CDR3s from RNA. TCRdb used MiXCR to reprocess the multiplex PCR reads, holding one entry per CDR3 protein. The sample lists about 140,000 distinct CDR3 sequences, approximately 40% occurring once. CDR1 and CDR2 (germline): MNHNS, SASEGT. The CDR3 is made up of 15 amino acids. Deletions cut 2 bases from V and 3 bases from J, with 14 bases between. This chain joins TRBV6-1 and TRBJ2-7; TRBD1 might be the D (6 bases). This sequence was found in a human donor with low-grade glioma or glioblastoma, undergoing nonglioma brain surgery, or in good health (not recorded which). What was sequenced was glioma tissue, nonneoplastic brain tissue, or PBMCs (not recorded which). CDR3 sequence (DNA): TGTGCCAGCAGTGAATCAGGGACAACGTACTACGAGCAGTACTTC. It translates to CASSESGTTYYEQYF.